These T cell receptor beta chains were read from a single sample in a study of OX40 agonist ivuxolimab in advanced cancers. Some clones are missing from TCRdb's copy, which holds only in-frame ones; the method was immunoSEQ multiplex PCR. The table includes around 70,000 clones, about 85% detected once. This specimen was CD4+ or CD8+ T cells sorted from blood, taken in a trial of the OX40 agonist ivuxolimab. The receptors stem from an adult with an advanced solid tumor such as melanoma, head and neck, liver or kidney cancer. CDR3s include the opening cysteine and the closing phenylalanine or tryptophan. D genes are given only for firm matches. Clone size is stated in some rows and not others, as once, few, many or a class when expanded.

TRBD1	.	TRBV30	TRBJ2-7	CAWTEYGAGGLEQYF	TGTGCCTGGACTGAATATGGAGCAGGGGGCCTCGAGCAGTACTTC
.	.	TRBV29-1	TRBJ2-7	CSVEDRAGPSYEQYF	TGCAGCGTTGAAGATCGGGCAGGCCCTTCCTACGAGCAGTACTTC
.	.	TRBV7-9	TRBJ1-1	CASSGNTEAFF	TGTGCCAGCAGCGGGAACACTGAAGCTTTCTTT
TRBD2	.	TRBV7-9	TRBJ2-3	CASSLVPSWEREQYF	TGTGCCAGCAGCTTAGTGCCATCGTGGGAGCGGGAGCAGTATTTT
TRBD2	.	TRBV2	TRBJ2-1	CASKERENEQFF	TGTGCCAGCAAGGAGCGGGAGAACGAGCAGTTCTTC
TRBD2	.	TRBV7-2	TRBJ2-5	CASSLGPGGQETQYF	TGTGCCAGCAGCTTAGGCCCGGGAGGCCAAGAGACCCAGTACTTC
TRBD2	.	TRBV7-6	TRBJ2-7	CASSYGTSGIYEQYF	TGTGCCAGCAGCTACGGGACTAGCGGAATCTACGAGCAGTACTTC
TRBD2	.	TRBV6-4	TRBJ2-3	CASSEGLAETDTQYF	TGTGCCAGCAGTGAGGGACTAGCGGAAACAGATACGCAGTATTTT
TRBD1	.	TRBV28	TRBJ1-1	CASSFPGGSFTEAFF	TGTGCCAGCAGTTTCCCAGGGGGCAGCTTTACTGAAGCTTTCTTT
.	.	TRBV30	TRBJ2-3	CASNFRHMIIDTQYF	TGTGCCTCAAATTTTCGTCACATGATTATAGATACGCAGTATTTT
.	.	TRBV2	TRBJ2-1	CASSEERGMNEQFF	TGTGCCAGCAGTGAAGAACGGGGCATGAATGAGCAGTTCTTC
.	.	TRBV21-1	TRBJ2-3	CASSNQGGGTTDTQYF	TGTGCCAGCAGCAATCAAGGCGGGGGAACCACAGATACGCAGTATTTT
.	.	TRBV10-3	TRBJ1-5	CAISEQGPNQPQHF	TGTGCCATCAGTGAGCAGGGCCCCAATCAGCCCCAGCATTTT
.	.	TRBV7-2	TRBJ2-3	CASRHSTDTQYF	TGTGCCAGCAGACATAGCACAGATACGCAGTATTTT
TRBD1	.	TRBV19	TRBJ2-4	CASSLQGAKNIQYF	TGTGCCAGTAGCTTACAGGGGGCCAAAAACATTCAGTACTTC
.	.	TRBV18	TRBJ2-6	CASPRETGSSGANVLTF	TGTGCCAGCCCACGGGAGACAGGTTCCTCTGGGGCCAACGTCCTGACTTTC
.	few	TRBV2	TRBJ2-7	CASSSQGNSYEQYF	TGTGCCAGCAGTTCTCAGGGGAACTCCTACGAGCAGTACTTC
.	.	TRBV9	TRBJ1-3	CASSTSLAGQAGNTIYF	TGTGCCAGCAGCACTAGTCTCGCCGGGCAGGCGGGAAACACCATATATTTT
TRBD2	.	TRBV19	TRBJ2-3	CASSILDYRSAGRADTQYF	TGTGCCAGTAGTATCCTGGACTACCGATCAGCGGGGAGGGCAGATACGCAGTATTTT
TRBD1	.	TRBV28	TRBJ2-2	CASSLLDRANTGELFF	TGTGCCAGCAGTTTACTCGACAGGGCGAACACCGGGGAGCTGTTTTTT
.	.	TRBV4-1	TRBJ2-7	CASSPGRGPQYF	TGCGCCAGCAGCCCGGGACGGGGACCCCAGTACTTC
.	medium-sized	TRBV10-1	TRBJ2-7	CASRKPGTRLGEQYF	TGCGCCAGCAGAAAACCCGGGACGAGGCTGGGAGAGCAGTACTTC
.	.	TRBV28	TRBJ2-7	CASSFPSEVRAYYEQYF	TGTGCCAGCAGTTTCCCCTCCGAAGTAAGGGCATATTACGAGCAGTACTTC
.	.	TRBV5-8	TRBJ2-1	CASSFGGPSSYNEQFF	TGTGCCAGCAGCTTCGGGGGTCCGAGCTCCTACAATGAGCAGTTCTTC
.	.	TRBV14	TRBJ2-7	CASSQPDSQFSYEQYF	TGTGCCAGCAGCCAACCTGACAGCCAATTCTCCTACGAGCAGTACTTC
.	.	TRBV27	TRBJ1-4	CASSLTTGFDSTNEKLFF	TGTGCCAGCAGTCTAACCACAGGGTTTGATTCAACTAATGAAAAACTGTTTTTT
TRBD2	.	TRBV7-3	TRBJ2-3	CASSLAGRDTQYF	TGTGCCAGCAGTCTAGCGGGAAGGGATACGCAGTATTTT
TRBD2	.	TRBV2	TRBJ2-1	CASSEYTSGRRGEQFF	TGTGCCAGCAGTGAATACACTAGCGGGAGAAGGGGTGAGCAGTTCTTC
.	.	TRBV7-2	TRBJ1-1	CASSLVAIPHTEAFF	TGTGCCAGCAGCTTAGTAGCGATCCCCCACACTGAAGCTTTCTTT
.	.	TRBV5-1	TRBJ1-1	CASSLDRANLNTEAFF	TGCGCCAGCAGCTTGGACAGGGCTAACTTGAACACTGAAGCTTTCTTT
.	.	TRBV6-5	TRBJ1-1	CASSYSDTEAFF	TGTGCCAGCAGTTACTCTGACACTGAAGCTTTCTTT
TRBD1	.	TRBV28	TRBJ1-2	CASSLVAGGKRGGYTF	TGTGCCAGCAGTTTGGTGGCAGGGGGCAAAAGAGGAGGCTACACCTTC
.	.	TRBV6-5	TRBJ2-5	CASRNTGKETQYF	TGTGCCAGCAGGAATACAGGGAAAGAGACCCAGTACTTC